This T cell receptor (beta chain) was recorded in a study of T cells in Graves' hyperthyroidism and ophthalmopathy. Amplified regions were TCR beta CDR3 sequences from RNA transcripts. A set of HTBI primers served as the primers for a first-round RT-PCR of the TCR CDR3. In TCRdb, the multiplex PCR reads were re-called with MiXCR into one record per CDR3 protein. Among hundreds of thousands of distinct CDR3 sequences listed, approximately 14% were seen once. This clonotype has only a few counts. Its antigen is as yet unknown. Findings of the study overall: Ophthalmopathy was distinguished from stable hyperthyroidism by 13 V-J signatures. The model made its ophthalmopathy prediction, and onset followed a median about 6.8 months later. Researchers found most expanded thyroid clonotypes above 0.001 in blood as well.

The CDR3 loop spans 16 amino acids. Germline V CDR1 and CDR2: SEHNR, FQNEAQ (reference sequence). Trimming removed 5 bases from V and 2 bases from J; junction bases left unmatched: 9. The sequenced sample was blood. This sequence originates from a woman aged 45 to 65 with Graves' ophthalmopathy. This chain joins TRBV7-9 and TRBJ1-1; TRBD1 agrees at 9 bases. As DNA, the CDR3 is TGTGCCAGCAGCCCTAGAGGACAGGGGAGTAACACTGAAGCTTTCTTT. Its protein is CASSPRGQGSNTEAFF.